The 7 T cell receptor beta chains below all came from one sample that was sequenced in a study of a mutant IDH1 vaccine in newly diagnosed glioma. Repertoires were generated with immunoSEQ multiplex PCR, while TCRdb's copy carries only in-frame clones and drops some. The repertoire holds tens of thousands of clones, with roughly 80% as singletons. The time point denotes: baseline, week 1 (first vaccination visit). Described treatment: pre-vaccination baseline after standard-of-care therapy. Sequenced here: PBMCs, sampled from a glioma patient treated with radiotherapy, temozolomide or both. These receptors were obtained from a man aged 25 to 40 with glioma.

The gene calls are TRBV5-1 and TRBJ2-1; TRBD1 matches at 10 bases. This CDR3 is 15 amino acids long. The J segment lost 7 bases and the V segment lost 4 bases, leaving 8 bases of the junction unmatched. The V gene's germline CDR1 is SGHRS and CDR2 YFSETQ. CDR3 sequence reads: CASSPGQGPGNEQFF. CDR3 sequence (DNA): TGCGCCAGCAGCCCGGGACAGGGGCCGGGGAATGAGCAGTTCTTC.

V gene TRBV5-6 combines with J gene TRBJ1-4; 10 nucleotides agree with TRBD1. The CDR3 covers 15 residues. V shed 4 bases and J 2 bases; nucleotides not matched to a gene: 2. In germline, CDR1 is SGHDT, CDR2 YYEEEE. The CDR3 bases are TGTGCCAGCAGCAGGACAGGGGGTACTAATGAAAAACTGTTTTTT. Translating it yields CASSRTGGTNEKLFF.

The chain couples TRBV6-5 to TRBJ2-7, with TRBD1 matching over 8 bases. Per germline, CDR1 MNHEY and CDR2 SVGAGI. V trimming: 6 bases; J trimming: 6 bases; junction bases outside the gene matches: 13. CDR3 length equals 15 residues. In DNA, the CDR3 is TGTGCCAGCAGAGAGATTTTGGACAGGGCCTCCGAGCAGTACTTC. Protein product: CASREILDRASEQYF.

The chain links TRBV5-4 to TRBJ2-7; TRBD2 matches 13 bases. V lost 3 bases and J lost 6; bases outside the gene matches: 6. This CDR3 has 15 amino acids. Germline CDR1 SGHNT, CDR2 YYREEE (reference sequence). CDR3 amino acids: CASSSLAGGSGEQYF. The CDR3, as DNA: TGTGCCAGCAGCTCACTAGCGGGGGGGTCGGGCGAGCAGTACTTC.

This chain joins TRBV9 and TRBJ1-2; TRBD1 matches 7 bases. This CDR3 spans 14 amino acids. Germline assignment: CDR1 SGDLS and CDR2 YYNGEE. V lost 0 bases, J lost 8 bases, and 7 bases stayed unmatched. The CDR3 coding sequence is TGTGCCAGCAGCGTAGGGCCGCAGGGGGGGGGCTACACCTTC. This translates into CASSVGPQGGGYTF.

CDR3 sequence: CASSASAEGLANYNEQFF. CDR3 sequence (DNA): TGTGCCAGCAGTGCCTCGGCCGAGGGACTAGCGAATTACAATGAGCAGTTCTTC. This chain uses TRBV2 with TRBJ2-1; 10 positions match TRBD2. Germline V gives CDR1 SNHLY, CDR2 FYNNEI. Trimming at V came to 4 bases and at J to 4 bases, leaving 13 bases not matched to a gene. This CDR3 has 18 amino acids.

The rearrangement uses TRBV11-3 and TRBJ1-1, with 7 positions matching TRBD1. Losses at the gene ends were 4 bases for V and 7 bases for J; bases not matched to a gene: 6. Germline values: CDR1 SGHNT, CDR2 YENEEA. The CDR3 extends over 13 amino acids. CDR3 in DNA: TGTGCCAGCAGCTCTCAGGGGGGAAGTGAAGCTTTCTTT. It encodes CASSSQGGSEAFF.